The rows below give T cell receptor beta chains drawn from one sample of a study of blood T cells in healthy people across ages. TCRdb passed the 5' RACE reads through MiXCR, listing each CDR3 protein once. The sample shows roughly 1.7 million distinct CDR3 sequences, roughly 32% of them seen only once. What was sequenced was blood. The receptors were gathered from a woman under 40 in good health. Each CDR3 is given with its conserved first and last residue. A D gene is named only where the DNA matches it firmly. Clone size appears in some rows only: once, few, many, or a class for an expanded clone.

j_call d_call v_call clone_size cdr3_aa cdr3_nt
TRBJ1-1 NA TRBV30 few CAWSTGVNTEAFF TGTGCCTGGAGTACAGGTGTGAACACTGAAGCTTTCTTT
TRBJ2-5 NA TRBV5-1 few CASSFSERQETQYF TGCGCCAGCAGCTTTAGCGAGCGGCAAGAGACCCAGTACTTC
TRBJ2-5 TRBD1 TRBV12-3/TRBV12-4 many CASSSTGGQETQYF TGTGCCAGCAGTTCTACAGGGGGCCAAGAGACCCAGTACTTC
TRBJ2-3 NA TRBV24-1 few CATSDPVATDTQYF TGTGCCACCAGTGATCCGGTGGCCACAGATACGCAGTATTTT
TRBJ2-6 NA TRBV29-1 few CSVDTTGAYHLSGANVLTF TGCAGCGTTGACACGACAGGAGCCTATCACCTCTCTGGGGCCAACGTCCTGACTTTC
TRBJ2-5 TRBD1 TRBV4-1 few CASSQSWTGGETQYF TGCGCCAGCAGCCAAAGTTGGACAGGGGGGGAGACCCAGTACTTC
TRBJ1-2 NA TRBV10-3 NA CAISAQGRRGYGYTF TGTGCCATCAGTGCTCAGGGGCGCCGGGGCTATGGCTACACCTTC
TRBJ2-1 NA TRBV5-1 few CASRLGEVDEQFF TGCGCCAGCCGATTAGGGGAGGTCGATGAGCAGTTCTTC
TRBJ2-7 NA TRBV19 NA CASRNQGGSSYEQYF TGTGCCAGTAGGAATCAGGGGGGGAGCTCCTACGAGCAGTACTTC
TRBJ2-1 NA TRBV30 NA CAWSKGLREYNEQFF TGTGCCTGGAGTAAGGGGCTGAGGGAATACAATGAGCAGTTCTTC
TRBJ2-5 NA TRBV2 NA CVSSQDTGQQETQYF TGTGTCAGCTCCCAAGACACAGGGCAACAAGAGACCCAGTACTTC
TRBJ1-6 NA TRBV10-2 NA CASSETGGGYSPLHF TGCGCCAGCAGCGAGACGGGGGGAGGCTATTCACCCCTCCACTTT
TRBJ2-3 NA TRBV24-1 NA CATSGGAVGTDTQYF TGTGCCACCAGTGGAGGAGCTGTGGGCACAGATACGCAGTATTTT
TRBJ1-4 NA TRBV7-6 NA CASSFNRGDEKLFF TGTGCCAGCAGCTTTAACCGGGGGGATGAAAAACTGTTTTTT
TRBJ2-7 TRBD1 TRBV10-3 NA CAIRETGGHEQYF TGTGCCATCAGAGAGACAGGGGGCCACGAGCAGTACTTC
TRBJ2-3 NA TRBV27 few CASRVQGTDTQYF TGTGCCAGCAGGGTACAGGGCACAGATACGCAGTATTTT
TRBJ1-6 NA TRBV7-3 NA CASSLDSPYNSPLHF TGTGCCAGCAGTCTAGACAGCCCCTATAATTCACCCCTCCACTTT
TRBJ1-2 TRBD1 TRBV6-2/TRBV6-3 NA CASSYSTGRYGNTF TGTGCCAGCAGTTACTCGACAGGGCGGTATGGCAACACCTTC
TRBJ1-2 TRBD1 TRBV11-2 NA CVSSLIRDRGLPNYGYTF TGTGTCAGCAGCTTAATCCGGGACAGGGGGCTCCCTAACTATGGCTACACCTTC
TRBJ1-4 NA TRBV29-1 many CSVEDRGQGEKLFF TGCAGCGTTGAAGACCGCGGACAAGGGGAAAAACTGTTTTTT
TRBJ1-1 NA TRBV27 few CASSSLRLGEAFF TGTGCCAGCAGTTCCCTGCGTTTGGGGGAAGCTTTCTTT
TRBJ2-3 TRBD2 TRBV10-3 many CAISDTLGAGITDTQYF TGTGCCATCAGTGACACACTCGGAGCGGGGATAACAGATACGCAGTATTTT
TRBJ1-6 NA TRBV6-6 NA CASTLGDGSYNSPLHF TGTGCCAGCACCCTGGGGGATGGGTCCTATAATTCACCCCTCCACTTT
TRBJ2-5 NA TRBV14 NA CANSQGAGWQTQYF TGTGCCAACAGCCAAGGCGCGGGTTGGCAGACCCAGTACTTC
TRBJ1-2 NA TRBV25-1 few CASSANPKGGYTF TGTGCCAGCAGTGCCAATCCAAAGGGGGGCTACACCTTC